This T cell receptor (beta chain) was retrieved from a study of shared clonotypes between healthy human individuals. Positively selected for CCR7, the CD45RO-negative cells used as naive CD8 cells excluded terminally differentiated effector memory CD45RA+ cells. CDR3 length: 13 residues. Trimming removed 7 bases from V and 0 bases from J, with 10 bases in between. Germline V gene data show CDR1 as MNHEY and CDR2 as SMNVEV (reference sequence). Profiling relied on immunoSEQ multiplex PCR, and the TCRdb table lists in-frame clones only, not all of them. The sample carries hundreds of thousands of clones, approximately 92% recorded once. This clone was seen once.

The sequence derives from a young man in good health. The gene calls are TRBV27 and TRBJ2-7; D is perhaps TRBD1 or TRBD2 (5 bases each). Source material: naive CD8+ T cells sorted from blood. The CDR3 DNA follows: TGTGCCAGCAATGGGGGATCCTCCTACGAGCAGTACTTC. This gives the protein CASNGGSSYEQYF.